This T cell receptor (beta chain) was sequenced during a study of radiation and T cells in renal cell carcinoma. The time point was: blood 4 weeks post-SBRT, at nephrectomy. The treatment: 15 Gy SBRT to primary tumor, nephrectomy 4 weeks later. Nephrectomy followed 15 Gy stereotactic body radiation by 4 weeks. Germline V gene data show CDR1 as SGHRS and CDR2 as YFSETQ. This CDR3 region has 16 residues. The V and J ends lost 4 bases and 4 bases, in that order; junction bases with no gene match: 9. Note on this clone: Antigen: not known. Other DNA sequences of this sample code for an identical CDR3.

General study points: In blood, top tumor clones expanded by 2 weeks, shrinking by 4.

Sequencing used immunoSEQ multiplex PCR; TCRdb keeps in-frame clones, though not all of them. The table shows some 150,000 clones, with around 88% occurring only once. The receptor comes from a woman aged 45-59 years with renal cell carcinoma. The chain joins TRBV5-1 to TRBJ2-1, with 9 bases identical to TRBD2. The source material was blood, sampled from a patient whose treatment included radiotherapy and nephrectomy. CDR3: CASSLNAGGAYNEQFF. CDR3 bases: TGCGCCAGCAGCCTGAACGCGGGAGGGGCTTACAATGAGCAGTTCTTC.